Included here is one T cell receptor beta chain sequence, with context. The CDR3 length is 13 residues. Germline lookup yields CDR1 ENHRY and CDR2 SYGVKD. The V end was cut by 6 bases, the J end by 3 bases, with 10 bases between. The data belong to a study of naive and memory T cell subsets. Two oligonucleotides, mixed equimolar, formed the beta constant-region primer covering TRBC1 and TRBC2. Nested alpha and beta constant-region primers with the SP2 primer drove four PCR rounds on ligated cDNA. TCRdb reprocessed the UMI-ligation and nested PCR reads with MiXCR, giving one entry per CDR3 protein. The sample lists some 110,000 distinct CDR3 sequences, 35% to 40% occurring once.

This sequence was found in a human donor in good health. Sequences were obtained from central memory CD4+ T cells from blood. The V gene is TRBV10-3, the J gene TRBJ2-3, with D perhaps TRBD1 (5 bases). For the CDR3, the DNA is TGTGCCATCAGCCCGGCAGGGACAGATACGCAGTATTTT. Its translation is CAISPAGTDTQYF.